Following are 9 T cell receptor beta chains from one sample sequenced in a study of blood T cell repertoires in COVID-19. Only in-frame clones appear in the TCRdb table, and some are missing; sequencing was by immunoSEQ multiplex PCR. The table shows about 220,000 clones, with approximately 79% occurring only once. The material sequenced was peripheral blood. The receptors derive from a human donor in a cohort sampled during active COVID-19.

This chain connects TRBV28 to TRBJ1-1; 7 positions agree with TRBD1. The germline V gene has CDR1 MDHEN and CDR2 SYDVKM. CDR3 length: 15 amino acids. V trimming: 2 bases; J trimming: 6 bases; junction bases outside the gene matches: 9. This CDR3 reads CASSLGGPDRAEAFF. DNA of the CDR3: TGTGCCAGCAGTTTAGGTGGACCTGACAGGGCTGAAGCTTTCTTT.

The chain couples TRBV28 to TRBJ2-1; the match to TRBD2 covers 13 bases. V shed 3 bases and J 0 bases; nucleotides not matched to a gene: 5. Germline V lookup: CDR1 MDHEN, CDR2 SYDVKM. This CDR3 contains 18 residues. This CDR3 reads CASSFPGTSGDSYNEQFF. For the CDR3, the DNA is TGTGCCAGCAGTTTCCCCGGGACTAGCGGGGACTCCTACAATGAGCAGTTCTTC. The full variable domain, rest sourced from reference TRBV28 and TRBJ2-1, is DVKVTQSSRYLVKRTGEKVFLECVQDMDHENMFWYRQDPGLGLRLIYFSYDVKMKEKGDIPEGYSVSREKKERFSLILESASTNQTSMYLCASSFPGTSGDSYNEQFFGPGTRLTVL.

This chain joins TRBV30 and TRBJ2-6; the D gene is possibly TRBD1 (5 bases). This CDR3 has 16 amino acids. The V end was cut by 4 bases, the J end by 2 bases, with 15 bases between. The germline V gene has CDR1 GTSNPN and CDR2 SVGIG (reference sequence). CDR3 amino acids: CAWNRRLGAGANVLTF. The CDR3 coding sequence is TGTGCCTGGAACCGCCGTTTAGGGGCTGGGGCCAACGTCCTGACTTTC.

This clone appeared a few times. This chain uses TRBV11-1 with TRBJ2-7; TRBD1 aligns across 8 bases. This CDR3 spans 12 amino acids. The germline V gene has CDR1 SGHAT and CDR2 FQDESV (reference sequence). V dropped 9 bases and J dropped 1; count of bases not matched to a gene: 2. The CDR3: CASGQGSYEQYF. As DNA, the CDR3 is TGTGCCAGTGGACAGGGTTCCTACGAGCAGTACTTC.

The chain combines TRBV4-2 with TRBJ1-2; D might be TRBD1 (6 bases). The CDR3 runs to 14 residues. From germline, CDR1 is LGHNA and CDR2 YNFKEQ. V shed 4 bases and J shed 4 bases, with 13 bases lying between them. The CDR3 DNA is TGTGCCAGCAGCCCGCAGGGACAATTCTATGGCTACACCTTC. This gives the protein CASSPQGQFYGYTF.

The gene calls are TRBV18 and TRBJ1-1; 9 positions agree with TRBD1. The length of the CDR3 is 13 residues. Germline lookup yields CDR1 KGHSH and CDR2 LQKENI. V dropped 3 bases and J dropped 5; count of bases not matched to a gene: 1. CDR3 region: CASSPGTGTEAFF. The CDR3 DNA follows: TGTGCCAGCTCACCGGGGACAGGGACTGAAGCTTTCTTT.

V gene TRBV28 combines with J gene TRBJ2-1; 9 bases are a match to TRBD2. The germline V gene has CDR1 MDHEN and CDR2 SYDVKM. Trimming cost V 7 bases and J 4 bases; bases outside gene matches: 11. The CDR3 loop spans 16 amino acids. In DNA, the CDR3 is TGTGCCAGCAAGGGGAGCGGGAGGACCCAATACAATGAGCAGTTCTTC. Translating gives CASKGSGRTQYNEQFF. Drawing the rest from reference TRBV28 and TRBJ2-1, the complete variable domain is DVKVTQSSRYLVKRTGEKVFLECVQDMDHENMFWYRQDPGLGLRLIYFSYDVKMKEKGDIPEGYSVSREKKERFSLILESASTNQTSMYLCASKGSGRTQYNEQFFGPGTRLTVL.

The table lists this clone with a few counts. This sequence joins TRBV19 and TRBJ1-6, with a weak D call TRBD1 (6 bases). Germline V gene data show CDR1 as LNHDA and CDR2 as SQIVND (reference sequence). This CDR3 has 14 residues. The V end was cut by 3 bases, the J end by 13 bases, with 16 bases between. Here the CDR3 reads CASSMGQGRTPLHF. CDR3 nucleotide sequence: TGTGCCAGTAGTATGGGCCAGGGGAGAACCCCCCTCCACTTT.

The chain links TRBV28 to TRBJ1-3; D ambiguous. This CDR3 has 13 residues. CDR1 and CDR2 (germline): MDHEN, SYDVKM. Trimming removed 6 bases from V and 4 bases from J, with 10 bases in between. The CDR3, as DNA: TGTGCCAGCAGCAGGCCCGGCGGAAACACCATATATTTT. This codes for CASSRPGGNTIYF.